Sequencing of this TCR beta chain was carried out in a study of T cell repertoires in cytomegalovirus infection. With regard to this clonotype: The target antigen is unknown.

Each CDR3 protein gets one entry after TCRdb re-called the reads with MiXCR. The sample consists of 28,000 or so distinct CDR3 sequences, under 20% of them appearing once. Study-wide findings and caveats: HLA-C-restricted CMV-specific TCR beta clonotypes prevailed in the ex vivo response.

The V end lost 7 bases, the J end lost 6 bases, and 16 bases lay between the germline ends. Germline-derived CDR1 and CDR2 are MNHEY and SVGEGT. The CDR3 is 14 amino acids. This receptor was taken from a human donor in good health (CMV status not recorded). Some clones in this sample may be carry-over from other donors' samples. Sequenced material: CD8+ T cells from cultured PBMCs, taken from culture after CMV antigen stimulation. The chain combines TRBV6-2 or TRBV6-3 with TRBJ2-4; weak D call: TRBD1 (6 bases). CDR3 residues: CASTSQGWRNIQYF. The CDR3 bases are TGTGCCAGCACCTCACAGGGCTGGCGAAACATTCAGTACTTC.